A selection of T cell receptor beta chains follows, all from one sample in a study of CD8 T cells in ankylosing spondylitis. TCRdb re-derived calls from the 5' RACE reads in MiXCR, one entry per CDR3 protein. The data contain over 100,000 distinct CDR3 sequences, about an eighth of them singletons. The specimen sequenced was blood, either unsorted or a sorted T cell fraction (not recorded which). These receptors were collected from a female donor with ankylosing spondylitis or in good health (not recorded which). Both conserved end residues are part of each CDR3. D genes are given only for firm matches. Size is stated for part of the rows, as once, few or many counts, or as a class when the clone is expanded.

>many|TRBV18|TRBJ1-4|NA
TGTGCCAGCTCAGACGGTCAGGCCCCGGTTTCAAATGAAAAACTGTTTTTT
CASSDGQAPVSNEKLFF
>NA|TRBV6-1|TRBJ2-3|TRBD2
TGTGCCAGCAGGGCATCGACTAGCGGGGGCCTAGATACGCAGTATTTT
CASRASTSGGLDTQYF
>NA|TRBV7-9|TRBJ2-7|NA
TGTGCCAGCAGCTTTACGGGGAGAACCCCCTACGAGCAGTACTTC
CASSFTGRTPYEQYF
>few|TRBV21-1|TRBJ2-1|NA
TGTGCCAGCAGCCCCCGACAGCTCCCGAGGGACAATGAGCAGTTCTTC
CASSPRQLPRDNEQFF
>many|TRBV29-1|TRBJ2-2|TRBD1
TGCAGCGTTGAAGATGACAGGGTCGTCGGGGAGCTGTTTTTT
CSVEDDRVVGELFF
>many|TRBV20-1|TRBJ2-4|NA
TGCAGTGCAAACAGCCCGAATGGGGACATTCAGTACTTC
CSANSPNGDIQYF
>NA|TRBV20-1|TRBJ2-5|NA
TGCAGTGCCTCGACAGTTACAACACAAGAGACCCAGTACTTC
CSASTVTTQETQYF
>many|TRBV6-1|TRBJ1-2|TRBD1
TGTGCCAGCAGTCCCGGGACAGTGAGAGGTGGCTACACCTTC
CASSPGTVRGGYTF
>many|TRBV7-2|TRBJ1-1|NA
TGTGCCAGCAGCTTAGAGGCAGCCCCGAACACTGAAGCTTTCTTT
CASSLEAAPNTEAFF
>many|TRBV7-9|TRBJ1-3|TRBD1
TGTGCCAGCAGCTCGGGACAGGGGGACTCTGGAAACACCATATATTTT
CASSSGQGDSGNTIYF
>many|TRBV7-9|TRBJ1-1|NA
TGTGCCAGCAGCTCCTTGTCCTACCCAGACACTGAAGCTTTCTTT
CASSSLSYPDTEAFF
>many|TRBV6-1|TRBJ1-1|NA
TGTGCCAGCAGTCCTGAAGCTTTCTTT
CASSPEAFF
>many|TRBV12-3/TRBV12-4|TRBJ1-2|TRBD1
TGTGCCAGCAGCCCCATAAGGACAGGGGCAGGCTACACCTTC
CASSPIRTGAGYTF
>many|TRBV5-1|TRBJ2-1|NA
TGCGCCAGCAGCTTGGGGGGGACGGGTGAGCAGTTCTTC
CASSLGGTGEQFF
>many|TRBV15|TRBJ1-5|NA
TGTGCCACCAGCTCGAGAGAAGGGCAGCCCCAGCATTTT
CATSSREGQPQHF
>many|TRBV12-3/TRBV12-4|TRBJ2-3|NA
TGTGCCAGCAGTTTTGGACATTATACGCAGTATTTT
CASSFGHYTQYF
>many|TRBV18|TRBJ1-1|NA
TGTGCCAGCTCATCAGTGAACACTGAAGCTTTCTTT
CASSSVNTEAFF
>few|TRBV5-1|TRBJ2-1|TRBD2
TGCGCCAGCAGCTCGACTAGCGGGAGAGGCAATGAGCAGTTCTTC
CASSSTSGRGNEQFF